A single sample gave rise to the 26 T cell receptor beta chains below, sequenced in a study of shared clonotypes between healthy human individuals. Positive CCR7 selection of CD45RO-negative cells yielded the naive CD8 cells, and terminally differentiated effector memory CD45RA+ cells were excluded. Assay: immunoSEQ multiplex PCR; the TCRdb copy retains only in-frame clones and omits some. This sample has approximately 1.9 million clones, with 85% to 95% found just once. Input material: naive CD8+ T cells from PBMCs. These receptors all stem from a young man in good health. Some clones in this sample may be carry-over from other donors' samples.

The chain combines TRBV4-3 with TRBJ2-3; D might be TRBD2 (6 bases). Trimming stripped 4 bases from V and 3 bases from J, with 14 bases between. This CDR3 is 15 amino acids long. Germline V CDR1 and CDR2: LGHNA, YSLEER. Here the CDR3 reads CASSPWVGGTDTQYF. The CDR3 nucleotides are TGCGCCAGCAGCCCTTGGGTCGGAGGGACAGATACGCAGTATTTT.

Here the CDR3 reads CASSQGVGGTEAFF. The CDR3 nucleotides are TGCGCCAGCAGCCAAGGGGTTGGGGGCACTGAAGCTTTCTTT. This chain uses TRBV4-3 with TRBJ1-1; a possible D gene is TRBD1 (5 bases). CDR1 is LGHNA, CDR2 YSLEER, per germline. The CDR3 length is 14 residues. The V end was cut by 1 base, the J end by 4 bases, with 10 bases between.

This clone came up once. The chain links TRBV18 to TRBJ2-6, with D perhaps TRBD1 (5 bases). This CDR3 comprises 15 residues. The V end was cut by 3 bases, the J end by 2 bases, with 8 bases between. The germline gives CDR1 KGHSH, CDR2 LQKENI. In DNA, the CDR3 is TGTGCCAGCTCACCTCCAGGGACTGGGGCCAACGTCCTGACTTTC. This encodes CASSPPGTGANVLTF.

This chain uses TRBV11-2 with TRBJ2-2; 10 bases map to TRBD2. Trimming removed 2 bases from V and 2 bases from J; junction bases left unmatched: 2. The CDR3 length is 16 residues. Looked up from germline, CDR1 is SGHAT and CDR2 is FQNNGV. The CDR3 DNA sequence: TGTGCCAGCAGCTTACGACTAGCGGGTAACACCGGGGAGCTGTTTTTT. This codes for CASSLRLAGNTGELFF.

The chain recombines TRBV7-9 with TRBJ1-4; 7 bases are shared with TRBD1. Germline V gene data show CDR1 as SEHNR and CDR2 as FQNEAQ (reference sequence). V lost 5 bases, J lost 5 bases, and 8 bases stayed unmatched. The CDR3 is made up of 15 amino acids. CDR3 protein: CASSTHRDRNEKLFF. The DNA for the CDR3 is TGTGCCAGCAGCACTCACCGGGACAGAAATGAAAAACTGTTTTTT.

J is TRBJ2-7 and V is TRBV27; TRBD1 matches 9 bases. Germline CDR1 and CDR2: MNHEY and SMNVEV (reference sequence). The J segment lost 4 bases and the V segment lost 5 bases, leaving 6 bases of the junction unmatched. The CDR3 spans 14 residues. The CDR3 sequence is CASSPTGGYYEQYF. For the CDR3, the DNA is TGTGCCAGCAGTCCAACAGGGGGCTATTACGAGCAGTACTTC.

V usage is TRBV9 and J usage is TRBJ2-7; D assignment may be TRBD1 or TRBD2 (5 bases each). The germline gives CDR1 SGDLS, CDR2 YYNGEE. Trimming cost V 4 bases and J 3 bases, with 14 bases left between them. The length of the CDR3 is 14 residues. DNA for the CDR3: TGTGCCAGCAGCCCCCGGGACGGATACTACGAGCAGTACTTC. The encoded protein is CASSPRDGYYEQYF.

This clone came up once. Other DNA sequences within the sample encode an identical CDR3. J is TRBJ2-7 and V is TRBV7-9, with 12 bases lining up with TRBD2. With 5 bases clipped from V and 2 bases from J, the junction kept 4 bases outside the gene matches. The CDR3 has 15 amino acids. Per germline, CDR1 SEHNR and CDR2 FQNEAQ (reference sequence). For the CDR3, the DNA is TGTGCCAGCAGCCCGAGGACTAGCGGGACCTACGAGCAGTACTTC. It translates to CASSPRTSGTYEQYF.

This rearrangement joins TRBV7-9 to TRBJ2-2; D is ambiguous. Trimming stripped 4 bases from V and 6 bases from J, with 12 bases between. Germline V gene sequence: CDR1 SEHNR, CDR2 FQNEAQ (reference sequence). CDR3 length: 14 residues. CDR3 nucleotides: TGTGCCAGCAGCTCCTCTTGGTCGCCCGGGGAGCTGTTTTTT. This encodes CASSSSWSPGELFF.

The chain links TRBV7-9 to TRBJ2-7; D might be TRBD2 (5 bases). Looked up from germline, CDR1 is SEHNR and CDR2 is FQNEAQ (reference sequence). Trimming removed 7 bases from V and 3 bases from J, with 10 bases in between. The CDR3 length is 12 residues. The DNA for the CDR3 is TGTGCCAGCACTTCGGGGTTCTACGAGCAGTACTTC. Its protein product is CASTSGFYEQYF.

The V and J genes are TRBV2 and TRBJ2-2; 11 nucleotides agree with TRBD2. This CDR3 is 18 amino acids long. Germline V gene lookup returns CDR1 SNHLY and CDR2 FYNNEI. The trim removed 2 bases at V and 1 base at J, leaving 6 bases unmatched. The chain's CDR3 is CASSELAGGSMNTGELFF. In nucleotides, the CDR3 is TGTGCCAGCAGTGAACTAGCGGGAGGATCCATGAACACCGGGGAGCTGTTTTTT. Variable domain in full (rest from reference TRBV2 and TRBJ2-2): EPEVTQTPSHQVTQMGQEVILRCVPISNHLYFYWYRQILGQKVEFLVSFYNNEISEKSEIFDDQFSVERPDGSNFTLKIRSTKLEDSAMYFCASSELAGGSMNTGELFFGEGSRLTVL.

Remarks on this clone: Other DNA variants within this sample encode the same CDR3. This chain links TRBV7-9 with TRBJ2-6; unclear D gene. From germline, CDR1 is SEHNR and CDR2 FQNEAQ (reference sequence). This CDR3 has 14 residues. Trimming shortened V by 5 bases and J by 2 bases, and 7 bases separated the two germline ends. DNA of the CDR3: TGTGCCAGCAGCCCCACAGCTGGGGCCAACGTCCTGACTTTC. Amino acid sequence: CASSPTAGANVLTF.

The chain employs TRBV29-1 and TRBJ1-2; D may be TRBD1 (5 bases). Trimming removed 6 bases at V and 6 bases at J, with 11 bases between. CDR1 is SQVTM and CDR2 is ANQGSEA in the germline V gene. CDR3 size: 11 residues. CDR3 loop: CSVRDDHGYTF. In DNA form, the CDR3 reads TGCAGCGTGCGGGACGACCATGGCTACACCTTC.

The chain couples TRBV5-1 to TRBJ2-4; a possible D gene is TRBD2 (6 bases). The germline gives CDR1 SGHRS, CDR2 YFSETQ. The CDR3 totals 14 residues. V was trimmed by 2 bases and J by 8 bases, leaving 14 bases between them. CDR3 bases: TGCGCCAGCAGCTTCTCCGCGGGGACGGACATTCAGTACTTC. Protein product: CASSFSAGTDIQYF.

V and J are TRBV13 and TRBJ1-1; the D is unclear. V shed 6 bases and J shed 7 bases, with 18 bases lying between them. Germline CDR1 and CDR2: PRHDT and FYEKMQ (reference sequence). This CDR3 comprises 14 residues. The CDR3, as DNA: TGTGCCAGCAGAGTCACGACGGGCCGAAATGAAGCTTTCTTT. Residues: CASRVTTGRNEAFF.

The table lists this clone with a count of one. This chain uses TRBV29-1 with TRBJ1-2, with a possible D match to TRBD1 (5 bases). V lost 6 bases and J lost 2, with 16 bases in between. The CDR3 has 14 amino acids. Germline lookup yields CDR1 SQVTM and CDR2 ANQGSEA. The CDR3 region has the DNA TGCAGCGTGATGGAAATGGGGGTAAACTATGGCTACACCTTC. It is translated as CSVMEMGVNYGYTF.

The chain links TRBV29-1 to TRBJ2-1, with D possibly being TRBD2 (5 bases). Germline assignment: CDR1 SQVTM and CDR2 ANQGSEA. V lost 8 bases and J 6 bases, leaving 23 bases between the germline ends. The length of the CDR3 is 15 residues. The CDR3 spells CSTYTKAEAGNEQFF. In DNA form, the CDR3 reads TGCAGCACCTACACGAAAGCGGAAGCAGGCAATGAGCAGTTCTTC.

The gene calls are TRBV7-9 and TRBJ2-7, with 7 positions matching TRBD2. The CDR3 loop spans 15 amino acids. Germline values: CDR1 SEHNR, CDR2 FQNEAQ (reference sequence). J lost 0 bases, V lost 4 bases, and 6 bases had no gene match. CDR3 loop: CASSSLRGSSYEQYF. The CDR3 coding sequence is TGTGCCAGCAGCTCTCTCCGCGGGAGCTCCTACGAGCAGTACTTC.

As to this clone: One junction end disagrees with the germline gene, perhaps due to a read error. V usage is TRBV6-5 and J usage is TRBJ1-5; D may be TRBD1 (5 bases). CDR3 size: 14 residues. Germline values: CDR1 MNHEY, CDR2 SVGAGI. The CDR3 DNA reads as TGTGCCATCAGTGCGGCAGGGAGCAATCAGCCCCAGCATTTT. Translated: CAISAAGSNQPQHF.

The chain is built from TRBV27 and TRBJ2-7, with 8 positions matching TRBD1. The CDR3 runs 14 residues. V trimming: 1 base; J trimming: 4 bases; junction bases outside the gene matches: 3. The germline V gene has CDR1 MNHEY and CDR2 SMNVEV (reference sequence). The CDR3 is CASSLYRGVYEQYF. As DNA, the CDR3 is TGTGCCAGCAGTTTATACAGGGGGGTTTACGAGCAGTACTTC.

The V call is TRBV13, the J call TRBJ1-1, with 10 bases lining up with TRBD1. CDR1 and CDR2 from the germline V gene are PRHDT and FYEKMQ (reference sequence). Trimming at V came to 7 bases and at J to 3 bases, leaving 5 bases not matched to a gene. The CDR3 has 14 residues. The CDR3 here is CASTPGTGDTEAFF. CDR3 bases: TGTGCCAGCACCCCCGGGACAGGGGACACTGAAGCTTTCTTT.

V gene TRBV27 combines with J gene TRBJ2-3, with D unresolved. V lost 5 bases to trimming and J lost 6 bases, with 21 bases between them. This CDR3 has 16 amino acids. Germline CDR1 MNHEY, CDR2 SMNVEV (reference sequence). CDR3 amino acids: CASSPSGVKGPDTQYF. DNA of the CDR3: TGTGCCAGCAGTCCCTCGGGCGTCAAGGGCCCGGATACGCAGTATTTT.

The chain recombines TRBV27 with TRBJ2-1; 7 nucleotides match TRBD2. V was pared by 8 bases and J by 4 bases, with 8 bases of the junction left unmatched. The germline V gene encodes CDR1 MNHEY and CDR2 SMNVEV (reference sequence). CDR3 length: 14 amino acids. The CDR3 coding sequence is TGTGCCAGCCGCTGGGGGGGGGATTACAATGAGCAGTTCTTC. As protein: CASRWGGDYNEQFF.

The rearrangement joins TRBV6-1 to TRBJ2-7, with TRBD2 matching over 8 bases. Unmatched junction bases numbered 4, after V lost 7 bases and J lost 5 bases. The CDR3 covers 12 residues. Germline CDR1 MNHNS, CDR2 SASEGT. The CDR3 loop is CASKGLADEQYF. The CDR3 DNA follows: TGTGCCAGCAAAGGACTAGCAGACGAGCAGTACTTC.

This chain joins TRBV4-1 and TRBJ2-7; 9 positions agree with TRBD2. J lost 3 bases, V lost 6 bases, and 6 bases had no gene match. The germline V gene has CDR1 MGHRA and CDR2 YSYEKL. This CDR3 comprises 14 residues. The CDR3 is CASSTTSGSYEQYF. DNA of the CDR3: TGCGCCAGCAGTACGACTAGCGGAAGCTACGAGCAGTACTTC.

The CDR3 spells CASSSLTQGATDTQYF. CDR3 nucleotide sequence: TGCGCCAGCAGCTCTCTAACGCAGGGGGCCACAGATACGCAGTATTTT. The chain carries TRBV5-1 and TRBJ2-3, with 8 positions matching TRBD1. The germline V gene encodes CDR1 SGHRS and CDR2 YFSETQ. The length of the CDR3 is 16 residues. Unmatched junction bases numbered 8, after V lost 3 bases and J lost 2 bases. Full variable domain (remainder filled in from reference TRBV5-1 and TRBJ2-3): KAGVTQTPRYLIKTRGQQVTLSCSPISGHRSVSWYQQTPGQGLQFLFEYFSETQRNKGNFPGRFSGRQFSNSRSEMNVSTLELGDSALYLCASSSLTQGATDTQYFGPGTRLTVL.